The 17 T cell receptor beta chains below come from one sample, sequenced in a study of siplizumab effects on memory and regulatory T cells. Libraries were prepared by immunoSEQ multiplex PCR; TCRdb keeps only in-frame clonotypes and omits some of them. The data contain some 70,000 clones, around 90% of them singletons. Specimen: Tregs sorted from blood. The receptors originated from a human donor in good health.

The CDR3 region is CASSPRQGEQPQHF. The CDR3 DNA sequence: TGTGCCAGCTCACCGAGACAGGGGGAACAGCCCCAGCATTTT. The genes are TRBV18 and TRBJ1-5, with 9 bases matching TRBD1. CDR1 and CDR2 (germline): KGHSH, LQKENI. The CDR3 spans 14 residues. Losses at the gene ends were 3 bases for V and 7 bases for J; bases not matched to a gene: 4.

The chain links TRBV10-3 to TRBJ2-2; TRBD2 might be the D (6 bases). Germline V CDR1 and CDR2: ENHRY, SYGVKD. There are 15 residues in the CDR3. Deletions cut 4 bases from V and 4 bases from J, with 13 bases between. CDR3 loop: CAISAGGRGTGELFF. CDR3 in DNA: TGTGCCATCAGTGCCGGAGGGAGAGGCACCGGGGAGCTGTTTTTT.

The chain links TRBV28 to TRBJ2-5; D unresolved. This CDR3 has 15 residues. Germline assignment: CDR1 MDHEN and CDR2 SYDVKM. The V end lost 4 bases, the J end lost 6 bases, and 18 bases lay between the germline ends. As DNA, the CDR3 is TGTGCCAGCAGTTCACCCCGAAAAGGAAGGAAGACCCAGTACTTC. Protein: CASSSPRKGRKTQYF.

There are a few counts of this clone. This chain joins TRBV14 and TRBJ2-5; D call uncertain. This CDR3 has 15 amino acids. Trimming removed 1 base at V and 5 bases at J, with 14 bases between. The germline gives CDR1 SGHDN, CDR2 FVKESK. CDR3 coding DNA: TGTGCCAGCAGCCAAGTAGGATTGATAAGGGAGACCCAGTACTTC. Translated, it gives CASSQVGLIRETQYF.

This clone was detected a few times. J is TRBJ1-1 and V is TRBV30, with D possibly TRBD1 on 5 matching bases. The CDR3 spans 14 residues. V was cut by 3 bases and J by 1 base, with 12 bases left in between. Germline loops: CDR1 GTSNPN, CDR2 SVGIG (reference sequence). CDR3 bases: TGTGCCTGGAGCCTGGGGCTGGGGAACACTGAAGCTTTCTTT. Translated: CAWSLGLGNTEAFF.

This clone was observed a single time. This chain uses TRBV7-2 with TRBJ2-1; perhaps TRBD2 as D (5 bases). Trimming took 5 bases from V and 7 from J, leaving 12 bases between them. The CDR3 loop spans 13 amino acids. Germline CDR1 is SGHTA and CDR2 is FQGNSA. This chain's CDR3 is CASSLLGGNEQFF. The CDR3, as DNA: TGTGCCAGCAGCCTACTAGGAGGAAATGAGCAGTTCTTC.

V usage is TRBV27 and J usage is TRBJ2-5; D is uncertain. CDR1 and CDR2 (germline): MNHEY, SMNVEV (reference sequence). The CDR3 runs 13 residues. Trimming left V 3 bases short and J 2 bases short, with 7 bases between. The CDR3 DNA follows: TGTGCCAGCAGTTTGGGCTCACAAGAGACCCAGTACTTC. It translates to CASSLGSQETQYF.

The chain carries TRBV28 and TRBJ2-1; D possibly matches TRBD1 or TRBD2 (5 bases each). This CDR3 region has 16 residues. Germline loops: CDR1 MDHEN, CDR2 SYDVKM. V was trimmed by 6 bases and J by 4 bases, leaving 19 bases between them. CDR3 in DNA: TGTGCCAGCAGGACTACATCGGGACGGACATACAATGAGCAGTTCTTC. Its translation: CASRTTSGRTYNEQFF.

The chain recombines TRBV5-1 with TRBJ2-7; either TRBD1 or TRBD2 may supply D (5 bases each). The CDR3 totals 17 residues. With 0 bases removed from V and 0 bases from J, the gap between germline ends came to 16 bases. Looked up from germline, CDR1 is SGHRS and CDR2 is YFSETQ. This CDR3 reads CASSLAGGLTGSYEQYF. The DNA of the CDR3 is TGCGCCAGCAGCTTGGCCGGAGGACTCACAGGCTCCTACGAGCAGTACTTC.

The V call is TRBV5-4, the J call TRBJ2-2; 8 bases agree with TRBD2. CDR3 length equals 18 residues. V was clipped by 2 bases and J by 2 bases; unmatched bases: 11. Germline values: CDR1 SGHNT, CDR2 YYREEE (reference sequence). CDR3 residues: CASSFPAGAVGNTGELFF. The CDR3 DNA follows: TGTGCCAGCAGCTTTCCAGCGGGAGCAGTCGGAAACACCGGGGAGCTGTTTTTT.

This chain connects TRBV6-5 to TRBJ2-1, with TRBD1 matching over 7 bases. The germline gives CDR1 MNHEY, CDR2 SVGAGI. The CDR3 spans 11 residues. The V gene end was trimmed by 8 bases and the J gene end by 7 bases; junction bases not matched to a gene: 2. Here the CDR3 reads CASGRGNEQFF. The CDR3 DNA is TGTGCCAGCGGCAGGGGGAATGAGCAGTTCTTC.

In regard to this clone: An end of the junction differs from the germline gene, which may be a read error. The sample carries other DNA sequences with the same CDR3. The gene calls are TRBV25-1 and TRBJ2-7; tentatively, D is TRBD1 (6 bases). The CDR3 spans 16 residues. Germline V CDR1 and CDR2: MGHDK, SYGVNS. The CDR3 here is CASSVPGQGISYEQYF. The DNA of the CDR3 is TGTGCCAGCAGTGTCCCGGGCCAGGGGATCTCCTACGAGCAGTACTTT.

CDR3 coding DNA: TGCGCCAGCAGCGGTGCTGCCAGGGATGCGGGCTATGGCTACACCTTC. Translation gives CASSGAARDAGYGYTF. The V call is TRBV5-1, the J call TRBJ1-2, with a weak D call TRBD1 (5 bases). The germline CDR1 and CDR2 sequences are SGHRS and YFSETQ. V shed 4 bases and J shed 4 bases, with 20 bases lying between them. The CDR3 spans 16 residues.

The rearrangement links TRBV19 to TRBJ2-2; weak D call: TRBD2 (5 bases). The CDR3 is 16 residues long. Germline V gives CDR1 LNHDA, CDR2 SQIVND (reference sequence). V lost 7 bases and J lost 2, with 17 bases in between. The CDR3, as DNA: TGTGCCAGTACCCTACCGGGCGGGCTTAACACCGGGGAGCTGTTTTTT. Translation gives CASTLPGGLNTGELFF.

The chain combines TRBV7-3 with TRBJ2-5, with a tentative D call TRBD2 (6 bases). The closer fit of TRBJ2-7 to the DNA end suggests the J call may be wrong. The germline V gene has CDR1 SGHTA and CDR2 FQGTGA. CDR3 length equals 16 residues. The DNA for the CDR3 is TGTGCCAGCAGCTCCCAGGCCCTAGCGAACTCCTACGAGCAGTACTTC. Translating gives CASSSQALANSYEQYF.

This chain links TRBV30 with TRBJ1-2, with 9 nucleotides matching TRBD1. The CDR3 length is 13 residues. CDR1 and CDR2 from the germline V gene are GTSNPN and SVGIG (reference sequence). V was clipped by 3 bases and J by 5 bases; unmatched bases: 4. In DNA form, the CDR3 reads TGTGCCTGGAGACGGGACAGGGTTTATGGCTACACCTTC. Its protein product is CAWRRDRVYGYTF.

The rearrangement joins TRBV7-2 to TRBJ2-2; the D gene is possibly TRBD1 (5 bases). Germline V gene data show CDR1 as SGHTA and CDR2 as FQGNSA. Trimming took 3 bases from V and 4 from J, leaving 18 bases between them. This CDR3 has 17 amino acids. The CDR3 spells CASSFRGQILSTGELFF. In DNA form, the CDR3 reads TGTGCCAGCAGCTTTAGGGGCCAAATCTTATCCACCGGGGAGCTGTTTTTT.